The 26 T cell receptor beta chains below come from one sample, sequenced in a study of T-cell reconstitution after alpha-beta-depleted transplantation in children. Using unique molecular identifiers, the investigators prepared the TCRbeta library. TCRdb fed the PCR reads into MiXCR, producing one record per CDR3 protein. The sample includes just over 950,000 distinct CDR3 sequences, roughly 29% seen only once; the top ten take more than 25%. This sample comprised PBMCs, mostly from graft donor cells, obtained 360 days after TCRalphabeta/CD19-depleted stem cell transplant. The receptors were sampled from a boy in the first two years of life who had a stem cell transplant for SCID, so the T cells may come from the graft donor.

The chain joins TRBV13 to TRBJ1-4; 7 nucleotides line up with TRBD1. CDR1 and CDR2 from the germline V gene are PRHDT and FYEKMQ (reference sequence). V lost 5 bases and J lost 7; bases outside the gene matches: 7. CDR3 length: 14 residues. CDR3 protein: CASSLRQGREKLFF. CDR3 nucleotide sequence: TGTGCCAGCAGCCTCCGACAGGGCCGTGAAAAACTGTTTTTT.

This clonotype appeared a few times. V and J are TRBV5-1 and TRBJ2-7; tentative D call: TRBD1 (6 bases). The CDR3 has 15 amino acids. Deletions cut 0 bases from V and 2 bases from J, with 12 bases between. Germline assignment: CDR1 SGHRS and CDR2 YFSETQ. CDR3 loop: CASSLALTGPYEQYF. DNA for the CDR3: TGCGCCAGCAGCTTGGCCTTGACAGGACCCTACGAGCAGTACTTC.

This chain connects TRBV4-3 to TRBJ1-1; D ambiguous. The germline gives CDR1 LGHNA, CDR2 YSLEER. The V and J ends lost 1 base and 3 bases respectively, with 12 bases between them. The CDR3 runs 15 residues. For the CDR3, the DNA is TGCGCCAGCAGCCAAGCGGCCGGGAGTTACACTGAAGCTTTCTTT. It is translated as CASSQAAGSYTEAFF.

The chain uses TRBV20-1 and TRBJ2-3, with D perhaps TRBD1 (5 bases). V was pared by 6 bases and J by 3 bases, with 16 bases between. The CDR3 runs to 14 residues. The germline V gene encodes CDR1 DFQATT and CDR2 SNEGSKA (reference sequence). CDR3: CSAERGDETDTQYF. The CDR3 DNA is TGCAGTGCGGAAAGGGGTGATGAGACAGATACGCAGTATTTT.

Written as DNA, the CDR3 is TGTGCCAGCAGTGAAGCGCCAGAGCACGAGACCCAGTACTTC. Its translation is CASSEAPEHETQYF. This chain links TRBV2 with TRBJ2-5; D is uncertain. The CDR3 is 14 residues long. V lost 0 bases, J lost 5 bases, and 10 bases lay in between. The V gene's germline CDR1 is SNHLY and CDR2 FYNNEI.

The CDR3, as DNA: TGCGCCAGCAGCTTCTATACTCCGACTAGCGGGGGAGAGACCCAGTACTTC. Its translation: CASSFYTPTSGGETQYF. This rearrangement joins TRBV5-1 to TRBJ2-5; 12 nucleotides align to TRBD2. Germline CDR1 SGHRS, CDR2 YFSETQ. The CDR3 is 17 residues long. V lost 2 bases to trimming and J lost 4 bases; unmatched junction nucleotides: 9.

This clonotype was detected ten times or more. The chain couples TRBV6-5 to TRBJ2-3; D is uncertain. The germline gives CDR1 MNHEY, CDR2 SVGAGI. The V end was cut by 0 bases, the J end by 0 bases, with 4 bases between. The CDR3 loop spans 14 amino acids. The CDR3 is CASSYSLSTDTQYF. DNA for the CDR3: TGTGCCAGCAGTTACTCCCTTAGCACAGATACGCAGTATTTT.

V and J are TRBV7-9 and TRBJ2-5, with D possibly TRBD2 on 5 matching bases. This CDR3 region has 13 residues. Trimming pared 5 bases from V and 5 bases from J, leaving 12 bases between. CDR1 and CDR2 from the germline V gene are SEHNR and FQNEAQ (reference sequence). CDR3 loop: CASSASLGETQYF. Written as DNA, the CDR3 is TGTGCCAGCAGCGCCTCACTAGGGGAGACCCAGTACTTC.

CDR3 loop: CSALPRGSEQYF. DNA of the CDR3: TGCAGTGCTCTCCCCAGGGGATCCGAGCAGTACTTC. The rearrangement joins TRBV20-1 to TRBJ2-7, with D maybe TRBD1 (6 bases). Germline CDR1 and CDR2: DFQATT and SNEGSKA (reference sequence). CDR3 length equals 12 residues. Trimming took 5 bases from V and 6 from J, leaving 14 bases between them.

The CDR3: CASSRTQGRTSYEQYF. The CDR3 DNA is TGTGCCAGCAGCCGTACACAGGGACGGACCTCCTACGAGCAGTACTTC. The chain couples TRBV7-9 to TRBJ2-7, with D maybe TRBD1 (6 bases). The germline V and J ends were trimmed by 5 bases and 0 bases, with 17 bases remaining between them. CDR1 SEHNR and CDR2 FQNEAQ come from the germline V gene (reference sequence). This CDR3 region has 16 residues.

This clonotype was seen more than once but under ten times. The rearrangement links TRBV11-2 to TRBJ2-3, with 10 bases identical to TRBD2. The CDR3 extends over 18 amino acids. V trimming: 5 bases; J trimming: 4 bases; junction bases outside the gene matches: 15. Germline V gene data show CDR1 as SGHAT and CDR2 as FQNNGV. CDR3 residues: CASSHRSGGAPSADTQYF. The CDR3 coding sequence is TGTGCCAGCAGCCACCGGAGCGGGGGGGCCCCTTCCGCAGATACGCAGTATTTT.

The chain recombines TRBV12-3 or TRBV12-4 with TRBJ2-2, with 8 nucleotides matching TRBD2. V shed 3 bases, J shed 9 bases, and the junction held 6 bases outside the gene matches. The CDR3 has 14 amino acids. CDR3 nucleotides: TGTGCCAGCAGTTTTACGGGGGGGCCGAGGGAGCTGTTTTTT. Residues: CASSFTGGPRELFF.

To note about this clonotype: One junction end does not reproduce the germline sequence, and a read error may be involved. The chain links TRBV4-1 to TRBJ1-3; 11 bases map to TRBD1. This CDR3 contains 16 residues. Germline values: CDR1 MGHRA, CDR2 YSYEKL. The CDR3 region has the DNA TGCGTCAGCAGCCAAGTGGACAGGGGGCTTGGAAACACCATATATTTT. Translation gives CVSSQVDRGLGNTIYF.

In regard to this clonotype: Relative to the germline gene, one junction end is altered; a read error may explain this. The chain combines TRBV25-1 with TRBJ2-7; 10 bases fit TRBD1. CDR3 length: 14 residues. The germline CDR1 and CDR2 sequences are MGHDK and SYGVNS. The CDR3 coding sequence is TGTGCCAGCAGGGGTTGGACAGGGGGTTACGAGCGGTACTTC. This translates into CASRGWTGGYERYF.

The genes are TRBV5-1 and TRBJ1-3; D is unclear. The CDR3 is made up of 13 amino acids. Trimming removed 3 bases at V and 1 base at J, with 5 bases between. Per germline, CDR1 SGHRS and CDR2 YFSETQ. CDR3 DNA sequence: TGCGCCAGCAGCTCTGAATCTGGAAACACCATATATTTT. This sequence encodes CASSSESGNTIYF. The full variable domain, in which reference TRBV5-1 and TRBJ1-3 provide the parts outside the CDR3, is KAGVTQTPRYLIKTRGQQVTLSCSPISGHRSVSWYQQTPGQGLQFLFEYFSETQRNKGNFPGRFSGRQFSNSRSEMNVSTLELGDSALYLCASSSESGNTIYFGEGSWLTVV.

The rearrangement uses TRBV6-2 or TRBV6-3 and TRBJ2-7; D is possibly TRBD1 (6 bases). V was pared by 1 base and J by 3 bases, with 13 bases between. This CDR3 region has 15 residues. Per germline, CDR1 MNHEY and CDR2 SVGEGT. CDR3 residues: CASSYFETGFYEQYF. The CDR3 DNA sequence: TGTGCCAGCAGTTACTTCGAGACAGGATTCTACGAGCAGTACTTC.

In this sample, this clonotype turned up a few times. This chain links TRBV4-1 with TRBJ1-1, with D unresolved. Trimming removed 4 bases at V and 4 bases at J, with 13 bases between. This CDR3 spans 14 amino acids. Germline V gene data show CDR1 as MGHRA and CDR2 as YSYEKL. CDR3 loop: CASSLGVGRTEAFF. CDR3 coding DNA: TGCGCCAGCAGCCTTGGGGTTGGTCGCACTGAAGCTTTCTTT.

The chain is built from TRBV7-9 and TRBJ2-7; D may correspond to TRBD1 or TRBD2 (5 bases each). This CDR3 comprises 13 residues. V was cut by 2 bases and J by 3 bases, with 8 bases left in between. CDR1 and CDR2 from the germline V gene are SEHNR and FQNEAQ (reference sequence). As DNA, the CDR3 is TGTGCCAGCAGCTTAATTGGGGGCTACGAGCAGTACTTC. Its protein product is CASSLIGGYEQYF. Based on the CDR3 plus reference TRBV7-9 and TRBJ2-7, the full variable domain is DTGVSQNPRHKITKRGQNVTFRCDPISEHNRLYWYRQTLGQGPEFLTYFQNEAQLEKSRLLSDRFSAERPKGSFSTLEIQRTEQGDSAMYLCASSLIGGYEQYFGPGTRLTVT.

In its sample, this clonotype was seen a few times. The chain couples TRBV5-1 to TRBJ2-2, with 7 bases identical to TRBD1. Germline trimming cut 0 bases from V and 1 base from J; bases unmatched to any gene: 6. Germline lookup yields CDR1 SGHRS and CDR2 YFSETQ. The CDR3 length is 17 residues. The CDR3 is CASSLVGTALNTGELFF. CDR3 in DNA: TGCGCCAGCAGCTTGGTAGGGACAGCACTGAACACCGGGGAGCTGTTTTTT.

The chain has TRBV29-1 and TRBJ1-1, with D hard to call. The CDR3 consists of 15 residues. Germline lookup yields CDR1 SQVTM and CDR2 ANQGSEA. Trimming removed 3 bases at V and 4 bases at J, with 18 bases between. The CDR3 here is CSVDGRHPDFTEAFF. The CDR3 DNA follows: TGCAGCGTTGATGGGAGGCACCCTGACTTCACTGAAGCTTTCTTT. The whole variable domain, filled in from reference TRBV29-1 and TRBJ1-1, reads SAVISQKPSRDICQRGTSLTIQCQVDSQVTMMFWYRQQPGQSLTLIATANQGSEATYESGFVIDKFPISRPNLTFSTLTVSNMSPEDSSIYLCSVDGRHPDFTEAFFGQGTRLTVV.

Only a few counts were recorded for this clonotype. In DNA form, the CDR3 reads TGCGCCAGCAGCCACCAGGGCAGCTCCTACGAGCAGTACTTC. Translating gives CASSHQGSSYEQYF. The chain combines TRBV5-1 with TRBJ2-7; a possible D gene is TRBD1 (5 bases). The V gene lost 4 bases and the J gene lost 0 bases, with 11 bases spanning the gap. CDR1 is SGHRS and CDR2 is YFSETQ in the germline V gene. This CDR3 comprises 14 residues.

This clonotype showed up just a few times. The chain combines TRBV20-1 with TRBJ1-4; tentative D call: TRBD1 (5 bases). Germline V gene data show CDR1 as DFQATT and CDR2 as SNEGSKA (reference sequence). Trimming stripped 6 bases from V and 10 bases from J, with 15 bases between. The CDR3 extends over 12 amino acids. CDR3 nucleotides: TGCAGTGCCCCCCGGGACCTGGGAAAACTGTTTTTT. Translation: CSAPRDLGKLFF.

The chain has TRBV6-1 and TRBJ2-5, with D perhaps matching TRBD1 or TRBD2 (6 bases each). The V end lost 8 bases, the J end lost 2 bases, and 12 bases lay between the germline ends. This CDR3 comprises 13 residues. Germline-derived CDR1 and CDR2 are MNHNS and SASEGT. The CDR3 coding sequence is TGTGCCAGCTTGAGGAGGGGGCAAGAGACCCAGTACTTC. Amino acids: CASLRRGQETQYF.

This clonotype has just one count. The V gene is TRBV7-6, the J gene TRBJ2-7; D unresolved. V was shortened by 5 bases and J by 2 bases, with 19 bases between the two germline ends. There are 16 residues in the CDR3. The germline gives CDR1 SGHVS, CDR2 FNYEAQ. The CDR3 DNA reads as TGTGCCAGCAGCGAGGACCCGGCCTGGGGAACCTACGAGCAGTACTTC. This encodes CASSEDPAWGTYEQYF.

In its sample, this clonotype was seen a few times. The rearrangement uses TRBV29-1 and TRBJ1-1; the match to TRBD1 covers 10 bases. V trimming: 6 bases; J trimming: 0 bases; junction bases outside the gene matches: 10. The CDR3 is 16 residues long. Germline CDR1 is SQVTM and CDR2 is ANQGSEA. The CDR3 coding sequence is TGCAGCGTCCTCTACCGGGACAGGGGACTGAACACTGAAGCTTTCTTT. It specifies CSVLYRDRGLNTEAFF.

This clonotype was seen only a few times. CDR3 in amino acids: CASSPDRVYNEQFF. DNA of the CDR3: TGTGCCAGCTCACCTGACAGAGTCTACAATGAGCAGTTCTTC. The rearrangement joins TRBV18 to TRBJ2-1; a weak D match, TRBD1 (5 bases). Germline CDR1 reads KGHSH; CDR2 reads LQKENI. CDR3 length: 14 residues. Trimming took 3 bases from V and 3 from J, leaving 9 bases between them.